The 20 T cell receptor beta chains below were found in one sample sequenced in a study of beta chain features in type 1 diabetes. Their specific antigens are unknown. Sequencing targeted expressed TCRB transcripts, as all isolated RNA had been reverse transcribed. Only in-frame clones appear in the TCRdb table, and some are missing; sequencing was by immunoSEQ multiplex PCR. The table shows 400,000 or so clones, with 8.5% to 10% occurring only once. Overall study results and limits: People with Type 1 diabetes carried modestly yet significantly shorter TCRB CDR3s in all four CD4+ subsets.

The sample taken for sequencing was central memory CD4+ T cells from blood. The receptors shown here come from a man in his thirties or forties with type 1 diabetes.

This clone has more than one count but fewer than ten. This chain links TRBV10-3 with TRBJ2-7, with TRBD1 matching 8 bases. V trimming: 3 bases; J trimming: 2 bases; junction bases outside the gene matches: 6. The CDR3 totals 15 residues. Per germline, CDR1 ENHRY and CDR2 SYGVKD. The CDR3 DNA is TGTGCCATCAGTGATTCCGGGACAGGTACCTACGAGCAGTACTTC. It yields the protein CAISDSGTGTYEQYF.

In its sample, this clone was seen a few times. The V gene is TRBV6-1, the J gene TRBJ2-2; D remains ambiguous. This CDR3 is 13 amino acids long. Germline CDR1 is MNHNS and CDR2 is SASEGT. Deletions cut 6 bases from V and 3 bases from J, with 8 bases between. The CDR3 region is CASSQGYTGELFF. The DNA of the CDR3 is TGTGCCAGCAGCCAAGGGTACACCGGGGAGCTGTTTTTT.

This clone appeared a few times. This chain joins TRBV19 and TRBJ1-1; 7 bases fit TRBD1. Germline trimming cut 5 bases from V and 5 bases from J; bases unmatched to any gene: 14. CDR1 is LNHDA, CDR2 SQIVND, per germline (reference sequence). The CDR3 runs 16 residues. The CDR3: CASSPRQGYVSTEAFF. The CDR3 coding sequence is TGTGCCAGTAGTCCCCGACAGGGTTATGTTTCTACTGAAGCTTTCTTT.

This clone has only a few counts. The chain combines TRBV6-1 with TRBJ1-3, with D perhaps matching TRBD1 (6 bases). Per germline, CDR1 MNHNS and CDR2 SASEGT. V dropped 6 bases and J dropped 3 bases, with 15 bases sitting between them. The length of the CDR3 is 15 residues. This CDR3 is CASRPNRVGGNTIYF. The CDR3 DNA sequence: TGTGCCAGCAGACCGAACAGGGTTGGTGGAAACACCATATATTTT.

This clone was counted only a few times. The rearrangement joins TRBV18 to TRBJ1-1; 10 bases are shared with TRBD1. The CDR3 is 17 residues long. The ends lost 5 bases at V and 4 bases at J; junction bases unmatched: 13. Germline loops: CDR1 KGHSH, CDR2 LQKENI. CDR3 sequence reads: CASSTGSPGTGVTEAFF. DNA for the CDR3: TGTGCCAGCTCAACGGGATCACCCGGGACAGGGGTCACTGAAGCTTTCTTT.

The chain recombines TRBV7-9 with TRBJ2-3; no clear D. Trimming removed 3 bases at V and 4 bases at J, with 8 bases between. Per germline, CDR1 SEHNR and CDR2 FQNEAQ (reference sequence). The CDR3 is made up of 13 amino acids. The CDR3 sequence: CASSLGIADTQYF. The CDR3 coding sequence is TGTGCCAGCAGCTTGGGAATCGCAGATACGCAGTATTTT. Variable domain in full (rest from reference TRBV7-9 and TRBJ2-3): DTGVSQNPRHKITKRGQNVTFRCDPISEHNRLYWYRQTLGQGPEFLTYFQNEAQLEKSRLLSDRFSAERPKGSFSTLEIQRTEQGDSAMYLCASSLGIADTQYFGPGTRLTVL.

The chain carries TRBV28 and TRBJ1-1; D might be TRBD1 (5 bases). This CDR3 has 16 amino acids. Looked up from germline, CDR1 is MDHEN and CDR2 is SYDVKM. Trimming left V 3 bases short and J 1 base short, with 15 bases between. The CDR3 DNA is TGTGCCAGCAGTTTGTTGGGGGTTATAGGGAACACTGAAGCTTTCTTT. It specifies CASSLLGVIGNTEAFF.

The chain uses TRBV6-5 and TRBJ1-4, with TRBD1 matching 10 bases. The germline V gene encodes CDR1 MNHEY and CDR2 SVGAGI. J was trimmed by 6 bases and V by 6 bases; bases with no gene match: 7. The CDR3 runs to 15 residues. The CDR3 spells CASRRRDRGYEKLFF. CDR3 bases: TGTGCCAGCAGAAGGAGGGACAGGGGTTATGAAAAACTGTTTTTT.

The table lists this clone with a few counts. The chain joins TRBV7-2 to TRBJ2-2; 10 bases agree with TRBD2. The CDR3 runs 16 residues. V trimming: 5 bases; J trimming: 6 bases; junction bases outside the gene matches: 9. From germline, CDR1 is SGHTA and CDR2 FQGNSA. The CDR3 reads CASSPGLASLPGELFF. In DNA, the CDR3 is TGTGCCAGCAGCCCGGGACTAGCGTCACTCCCCGGGGAGCTGTTTTTT.

This clone was detected a few times. With only one base between it and a far larger clone, this is likely a read error. The CDR3: CAGARGVYRGTKNIQYF. Here the CDR3 DNA reads TGTGCCGGGGCTAGGGGGGTCTACAGAGGGACCAAAAACATTCAGTACTTC. The chain is built from TRBV30 and TRBJ2-4; D possibly matches TRBD1 or TRBD2 (6 bases each). The CDR3 runs to 17 residues. Germline lookup yields CDR1 GTSNPN and CDR2 SVGIG (reference sequence). Deletions cut 8 bases from V and 2 bases from J, with 25 bases between. The variable domain in full, with the rest retrieved from reference TRBV30 and TRBJ2-4, is SQTIHQWPATLVQPVGSPLSLECTVEGTSNPNLYWYRQAAGRGLQLLFYSVGIGQISSEVPQNLSASRPQDRQFILSSKKLLLSDSGFYLCAGARGVYRGTKNIQYFGAGTRLSVL.

This clone was recorded a few times. The chain is built from TRBV7-2 and TRBJ1-1; TRBD1 matches at 12 bases. The CDR3 runs 14 residues. Losses at the gene ends were 1 base for V and 10 bases for J; bases not matched to a gene: 4. CDR1 and CDR2 from the germline V gene are SGHTA and FQGNSA. Written as DNA, the CDR3 is TGTGCCAGCAGCTTAGGGGACAGGGGGCTCGGAGCTTTCTTT. It yields the protein CASSLGDRGLGAFF. Full variable domain (remainder filled in from reference TRBV7-2 and TRBJ1-1): GAGVSQSPSNKVTEKGKDVELRCDPISGHTALYWYRQSLGQGLEFLIYFQGNSAPDKSGLPSDRFSAERTGGSVSTLTIQRTQQEDSAVYLCASSLGDRGLGAFFGQGTRLTVV.

This clone has just a few counts. The CDR3 protein is CASSFGQGDKQYF. CDR3 bases: TGTGCCAGCAGCTTCGGACAGGGGGATAAGCAGTACTTC. The rearrangement uses TRBV5-6 and TRBJ2-7; 10 positions match TRBD1. With 2 bases clipped from V and 8 bases from J, the junction kept 4 bases outside the gene matches. Germline loops: CDR1 SGHDT, CDR2 YYEEEE. The CDR3 sequence is 13 residues long.

This clone has more than one count but fewer than ten. The same CDR3 is also encoded by other DNA sequences in this sample. The rearrangement uses TRBV28 and TRBJ1-4; no definite D call. The CDR3 runs to 12 residues. The germline V and J ends were trimmed by 3 bases and 8 bases, with 7 bases remaining between them. Germline V gene data show CDR1 as MDHEN and CDR2 as SYDVKM. The CDR3 DNA is TGTGCCAGCAGTTTGAGTGGGGAAAAACTGTTTTTT. Amino acids: CASSLSGEKLFF.

The sample holds many counts of this clone. V and J are TRBV7-9 and TRBJ2-5, with D perhaps matching TRBD1 or TRBD2 (5 bases each). Germline CDR1 SEHNR, CDR2 FQNEAQ (reference sequence). The V gene lost 2 bases and the J gene lost 1 base, with 14 bases spanning the gap. This CDR3 contains 16 residues. The CDR3 DNA reads TGTGCCAGCAGCTTAAGAGGGGCCACCTCCCAAGAGACCCAGTACTTC. Its protein product is CASSLRGATSQETQYF.

The V call is TRBV5-4, the J call TRBJ1-3; no definite D call. The germline CDR1 and CDR2 sequences are SGHNT and YYREEE (reference sequence). This CDR3 is built from 15 residues. Trimming removed 4 bases from V and 0 bases from J, with 11 bases in between. Here the CDR3 DNA reads TGTGCCAGCAGCCGGCCGCAAAACTCTGGAAACACCATATATTTT. Its protein is CASSRPQNSGNTIYF. The full variable domain, in which reference TRBV5-4 and TRBJ1-3 provide the parts outside the CDR3, is ETGVTQSPTHLIKTRGQQVTLRCSSQSGHNTVSWYQQALGQGPQFIFQYYREEENGRGNFPPRFSGLQFPNYSSELNVNALELDDSALYLCASSRPQNSGNTIYFGEGSWLTVV.

The V call is TRBV5-5, the J call TRBJ1-4; D is uncertain. Germline-derived CDR1 and CDR2 are SGHKS and YYEKEE (reference sequence). Trimming took off 0 bases at V and 12 bases at J, with 18 bases between the two ends. This CDR3 is built from 15 residues. The CDR3 region is CASSLESGHRGELFF. The CDR3 DNA is TGTGCCAGCAGCTTGGAGTCAGGCCACCGCGGGGAACTGTTTTTT.

This sequence joins TRBV7-2 and TRBJ2-1, with D perhaps given as TRBD1 or TRBD2 (5 bases each). Germline values: CDR1 SGHTA, CDR2 FQGNSA. The V end was cut by 6 bases, the J end by 7 bases, with 22 bases between. This CDR3 comprises 16 residues. The CDR3 DNA sequence: TGTGCCAGCAGTCGAAGGCTCGGGACCTCTAGGAATGAGCAGTTCTTC. The encoded protein is CASSRRLGTSRNEQFF.

This clone was seen a single time. The chain joins TRBV7-9 to TRBJ2-1; 9 bases agree with TRBD1. This CDR3 is 15 amino acids long. The germline CDR1 and CDR2 sequences are SEHNR and FQNEAQ (reference sequence). V shed 6 bases and J 10 bases; nucleotides not matched to a gene: 13. CDR3 region: CASSLRDREGQEQFF. The CDR3 DNA sequence: TGTGCCAGCAGTTTAAGGGACAGGGAGGGACAAGAGCAGTTCTTC. Complete variable domain (other parts from reference TRBV7-9 and TRBJ2-1): DTGVSQNPRHKITKRGQNVTFRCDPISEHNRLYWYRQTLGQGPEFLTYFQNEAQLEKSRLLSDRFSAERPKGSFSTLEIQRTEQGDSAMYLCASSLRDREGQEQFFGPGTRLTVL.

This clone came up a few times. The V gene is TRBV27, the J gene TRBJ2-7; 9 bases match TRBD1. V trimming: 7 bases; J trimming: 8 bases; junction bases outside the gene matches: 9. CDR1 and CDR2 from the germline V gene are MNHEY and SMNVEV (reference sequence). This CDR3 has 13 residues. CDR3 protein: CASIPTGGVKQYF. Written as DNA, the CDR3 is TGTGCCAGCATCCCGACAGGGGGGGTAAAGCAGTACTTC.

V and J are TRBV19 and TRBJ1-5; 7 bases map to TRBD1. The V segment lost 3 bases and the J segment 2 bases; nucleotides outside the gene matches: 10. The CDR3 runs to 17 residues. Germline V gene sequence: CDR1 LNHDA, CDR2 SQIVND (reference sequence). The CDR3 DNA is TGTGCCAGTAGTATTACCCGACAGGGTAGGGGCAATCAGCCCCAGCATTTT. The encoded protein is CASSITRQGRGNQPQHF.